Presented here are 20 T cell receptor beta chains from one specimen sequenced in a study of CD8+CD57+ T cells in acquired aplastic anemia. Whoever was chosen for sequencing had shown CD8+CD57+ cell expansion by flow cytometry. The template for TCR beta VDJ and CDR3 sequence profiling was genomic DNA. From the reads, TCRdb called clonotypes with MiXCR, one entry per CDR3 protein. The table includes some 150,000 distinct CDR3 sequences, about two thirds detected once. The source material was sorted CD4+, CD8+, or CD8+CD57+ T cells (not recorded which) from PBMCs. These receptor sequences come from a human donor with aplastic anemia.

This chain connects TRBV20-1 to TRBJ2-5, with D unresolved. The CDR3 spans 12 residues. The V and J ends lost 2 bases and 3 bases respectively, with 7 bases between them. Germline V lookup: CDR1 DFQATT, CDR2 SNEGSKA (reference sequence). The CDR3 DNA follows: TGCAGTGCTAGAAGCGACGAAGAGACCCAGTACTTC. Protein sequence: CSARSDEETQYF.

This chain uses TRBV19 with TRBJ2-3, with unresolved D. Germline V gene sequence: CDR1 LNHDA, CDR2 SQIVND (reference sequence). V was trimmed by 8 bases and J by 10 bases, leaving 13 bases between them. The CDR3 runs 11 residues. The CDR3 DNA reads TGTGCCAGTCGAGTGGGCAACGCGCAGTATTTT. It encodes CASRVGNAQYF.

This clonotype showed up just a few times. The rearrangement links TRBV7-8 to TRBJ1-6, with D possibly TRBD1 on 6 matching bases. CDR1 is SGHVS and CDR2 is FQNEAQ in the germline V gene. The CDR3 extends over 16 amino acids. Trimming took off 0 bases at V and 12 bases at J, with 18 bases between the two ends. CDR3 in amino acids: CASSLALGRGARPLHF. CDR3 nucleotide sequence: TGTGCCAGCAGCTTAGCGCTCGGCAGGGGCGCTAGACCCCTCCACTTT. Based on the CDR3 plus reference TRBV7-8 and TRBJ1-6, the full variable domain is GAGVSQSPRYKVAKRGQDVALRCDPISGHVSLFWYQQALGQGPEFLTYFQNEAQLDKSGLPSDRFFAERPEGSVSTLKIQRTQQEDSAVYLCASSLALGRGARPLHFGNGTRLTVT.

The CDR3 reads CASSFPLGASHGYTF. The CDR3 nucleotides read TGCGCCAGCAGCTTCCCCCTGGGCGCCTCCCATGGCTACACCTTC. The chain joins TRBV4-1 to TRBJ1-2; D ambiguous. The CDR3 loop spans 15 amino acids. Germline values: CDR1 MGHRA, CDR2 YSYEKL. With 5 bases removed from V and 6 bases from J, the gap between germline ends came to 19 bases.

The V and J genes are TRBV12-3 or TRBV12-4 and TRBJ2-5; unclear D gene. Trimming cost V 3 bases and J 4 bases, with 9 bases left between them. There are 13 residues in the CDR3. DNA of the CDR3: TGTGCCAGCAGTTTGGACCGGGTAGAGACCCAGTACTTC. This codes for CASSLDRVETQYF.

This clonotype showed up just once. V usage is TRBV24-1 and J usage is TRBJ2-5; a weak D match, TRBD1 (6 bases). Germline V gene sequence: CDR1 KGHDR, CDR2 SFDVKD. This CDR3 spans 16 amino acids. V lost 3 bases to trimming and J lost 1 base, with 14 bases between them. CDR3 nucleotides: TGTGCCACCAGTGATCGTTTTGGGGGCCCCCAAGAGACCCAGTACTTC. Residues: CATSDRFGGPQETQYF.

V and J are TRBV10-3 and TRBJ2-5, with TRBD2 matching over 11 bases. V was clipped by 3 bases and J by 1 base; unmatched bases: 7. CDR3 length equals 17 residues. The germline gives CDR1 ENHRY, CDR2 SYGVKD. This CDR3 is CAISETTSGRFQETQYF. CDR3 DNA sequence: TGTGCCATCAGTGAAACAACTAGCGGGAGATTCCAAGAGACCCAGTACTTC.

The rearrangement links TRBV7-9 to TRBJ2-3; 7 bases align to TRBD1. Trimming cost V 10 bases and J 2 bases; bases outside gene matches: 6. Germline lookup yields CDR1 SEHNR and CDR2 FQNEAQ (reference sequence). This CDR3 is built from 13 residues. CDR3 region: CATTGQYTDTQYF. As DNA, the CDR3 is TGTGCCACCACGGGACAGTACACAGATACGCAGTATTTT.

V is TRBV7-2 and J is TRBJ2-3; D is unresolved. Per the germline V gene, CDR1 is SGHTA and CDR2 is FQGNSA. V lost 5 bases and J lost 0, with 15 bases in between. This CDR3 region has 16 residues. This CDR3 is CASSPTGYSSTDTQYF. The CDR3 nucleotides read TGTGCCAGCAGCCCCACGGGTTACTCTAGCACAGATACGCAGTATTTT.

This chain links TRBV6-1 with TRBJ1-6; 9 bases match TRBD1. Germline values: CDR1 MNHNS, CDR2 SASEGT. Losses at the gene ends were 5 bases for V and 10 bases for J; bases not matched to a gene: 12. The CDR3 contains 16 residues. The CDR3 reads CASSTHHRGLWSPLHF. CDR3 bases: TGTGCCAGCAGTACGCATCACAGGGGGCTCTGGTCACCCCTCCACTTT.

The chain links TRBV5-1 to TRBJ1-4; 11 nucleotides agree with TRBD1. From germline, CDR1 is SGHRS and CDR2 YFSETQ. This CDR3 region has 15 residues. The junction had 6 bases not matched to a gene; V was cut back by 4 bases and J by 7 bases. CDR3 bases: TGCGCCAGCAGCGGTGGACAGGGGGCAGGTGAAAAACTGTTTTTT. Translating it yields CASSGGQGAGEKLFF.

The rearrangement uses TRBV19 and TRBJ1-6; D possibly corresponds to TRBD1 (6 bases). V lost 5 bases, J lost 9 bases, and 14 bases lay in between. The CDR3 runs 14 residues. Germline values: CDR1 LNHDA, CDR2 SQIVND (reference sequence). The CDR3 spells CASSEEQGFSPLHF. Here the CDR3 DNA reads TGTGCCAGTAGTGAGGAACAGGGTTTTTCACCCCTCCACTTT.

This clonotype was found a few times. The chain has TRBV12-3 or TRBV12-4 and TRBJ2-1, with D perhaps matching TRBD1 (5 bases). Trimming pared 1 base from V and 7 bases from J, leaving 8 bases between. The length of the CDR3 is 13 residues. The CDR3 reads CASSLGGLNEQFF. The CDR3 region has the DNA TGTGCCAGCAGTTTAGGGGGCCTAAATGAGCAGTTCTTC.

The genes are TRBV10-1 and TRBJ2-5, with D perhaps assigned TRBD1 or TRBD2 (5 bases each). Trimming took off 3 bases at V and 5 bases at J, with 13 bases between the two ends. The CDR3 contains 14 residues. Germline CDR1 is WNHNN and CDR2 is SYGVQD (reference sequence). The CDR3 DNA reads as TGCGCCAGCAGTGACCCACTCTGGGGGGAGACCCAGTACTTC. As protein: CASSDPLWGETQYF.

The sample holds a few counts of this clonotype. This chain links TRBV7-3 with TRBJ2-7; TRBD1 is a possible D gene (6 bases). The germline gives CDR1 SGHTA, CDR2 FQGTGA. The ends were cut back, 5 bases at V and 5 bases at J, with 16 bases in the middle. The CDR3 is 14 residues long. The DNA for the CDR3 is TGTGCCAGCAGCCCCTCACTACAGGGTAACGAGCAGTACTTC. This sequence encodes CASSPSLQGNEQYF.

This clonotype was seen a handful of times. The chain combines TRBV5-6 with TRBJ2-1; no definite D call. The CDR3 spans 12 residues. Trimming stripped 1 base from V and 5 bases from J, with 4 bases between. Germline lookup yields CDR1 SGHDT and CDR2 YYEEEE. CDR3 loop: CASSLWNNEQFF. Here the CDR3 DNA reads TGTGCCAGCAGCTTGTGGAACAATGAGCAGTTCTTC.

CDR3 amino acids: CASSPGWGDEAFF. CDR3 nucleotide sequence: TGTGCCAGCAGCCCCGGTTGGGGTGACGAAGCTTTCTTT. The chain recombines TRBV9 with TRBJ1-1, with D unresolved. V lost 4 bases, J lost 8 bases, and 15 bases lay in between. Germline assignment: CDR1 SGDLS and CDR2 YYNGEE. This CDR3 spans 13 amino acids.

The gene calls are TRBV10-3 and TRBJ1-1, with 7 bases matching TRBD1. Trimming removed 6 bases from V and 3 bases from J; junction bases left unmatched: 10. Germline V lookup: CDR1 ENHRY, CDR2 SYGVKD. The CDR3 is made up of 15 amino acids. CDR3 in amino acids: CAIRAGGARYTEAFF. CDR3 bases: TGTGCCATCAGGGCAGGGGGGGCGAGGTACACTGAAGCTTTCTTT.

The chain joins TRBV19 to TRBJ1-1; D is possibly TRBD1 (6 bases). The V end lost 6 bases, the J end lost 0 bases, and 14 bases lay between the germline ends. Germline loops: CDR1 LNHDA, CDR2 SQIVND (reference sequence). This CDR3 is built from 15 residues. The CDR3 sequence is CASSRLDSLNTEAFF. For the CDR3, the DNA is TGTGCCAGTAGCCGGTTGGACAGTCTGAACACTGAAGCTTTCTTT.

V and J are TRBV7-8 and TRBJ2-3, with 10 bases lining up with TRBD2. This CDR3 comprises 15 residues. Germline CDR1 reads SGHVS; CDR2 reads FQNEAQ. J lost 7 bases, V lost 3 bases, and 7 bases had no gene match. The CDR3 nucleotides read TGTGCCAGCAGCTTCAGCGGGGGGGACCTTAATACGCAGTATTTT. The encoded protein is CASSFSGGDLNTQYF.